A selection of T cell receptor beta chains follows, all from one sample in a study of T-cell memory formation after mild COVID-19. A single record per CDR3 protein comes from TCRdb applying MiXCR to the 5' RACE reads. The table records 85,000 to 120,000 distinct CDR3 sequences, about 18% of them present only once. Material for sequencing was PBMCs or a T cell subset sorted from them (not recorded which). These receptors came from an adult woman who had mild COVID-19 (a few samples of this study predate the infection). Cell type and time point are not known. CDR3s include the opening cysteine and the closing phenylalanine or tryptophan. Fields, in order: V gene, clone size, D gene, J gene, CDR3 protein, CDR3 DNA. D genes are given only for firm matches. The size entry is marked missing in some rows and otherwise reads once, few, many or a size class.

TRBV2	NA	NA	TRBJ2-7	CASRVRDGRTYEQYF	TGTGCCAGCCGTGTCCGGGACGGGCGAACCTACGAGCAGTACTTC
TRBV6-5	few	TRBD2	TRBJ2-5	CASSLWSGTSTETQYF	TGTGCCAGCAGCTTATGGTCCGGGACTAGTACCGAGACCCAGTACTTC
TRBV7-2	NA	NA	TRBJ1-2	CASSFSRGYGYTF	TGTGCCAGCAGCTTCTCCAGGGGATATGGCTACACCTTC
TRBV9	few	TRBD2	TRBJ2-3	CASSVQAGGSTDTQYF	TGTGCCAGCAGCGTGCAAGCGGGAGGTAGCACAGATACGCAGTATTTT
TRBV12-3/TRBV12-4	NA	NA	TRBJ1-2	CASSSRVGYGYTF	TGTGCCAGCAGTTCCAGGGTCGGCTATGGCTACACCTTC